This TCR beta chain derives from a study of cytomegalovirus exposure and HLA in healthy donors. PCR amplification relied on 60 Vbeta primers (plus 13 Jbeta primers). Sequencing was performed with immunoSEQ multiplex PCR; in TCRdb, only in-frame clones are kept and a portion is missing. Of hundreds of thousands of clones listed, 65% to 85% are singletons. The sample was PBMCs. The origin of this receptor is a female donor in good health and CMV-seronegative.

The chain's CDR3 is CASSLNSGQGGNEQFF. CDR3 coding DNA: TGTGCCAGCAGCTTAAACTCGGGACAGGGGGGAAATGAGCAGTTCTTC. The V and J genes are TRBV11-2 and TRBJ2-1; 11 nucleotides agree with TRBD1. V trimming: 2 bases; J trimming: 7 bases; junction bases outside the gene matches: 7. Germline CDR1 is SGHAT and CDR2 is FQNNGV. The CDR3 length is 16 residues.